The next 26 T cell receptor beta chains were all read from a single sample in a study of blood T cell repertoires in COVID-19. The table came from immunoSEQ multiplex PCR; TCRdb's copy has only in-frame clones and leaves some out. This sample has around 250,000 clones, with roughly 80% found just once. Material: peripheral blood. These receptors were obtained from a young woman with acute or convalescent COVID-19.

V usage is TRBV9 and J usage is TRBJ2-1, with a tentative D call TRBD2 (5 bases). The CDR3 covers 13 residues. V lost 3 bases and J lost 7, with 11 bases in between. Looked up from germline, CDR1 is SGDLS and CDR2 is YYNGEE. The CDR3 coding sequence is TGTGCCAGCAGCGGCTCGGGGTATAATGAGCAGTTCTTC. Translated: CASSGSGYNEQFF.

The V gene is TRBV5-1, the J gene TRBJ2-7; D possibly corresponds to TRBD1 (6 bases). The CDR3 is 14 residues long. Trimming shortened V by 4 bases and J by 5 bases, and 16 bases separated the two germline ends. Germline-derived CDR1 and CDR2 are SGHRS and YFSETQ. The CDR3 coding sequence is TGCGCCAGCAGCCTGGAAGGACAGTACAACGAGCAGTACTTC. Amino acid sequence: CASSLEGQYNEQYF.

As concerns this clone: A read error may account for a junction end that differs from germline. The chain couples TRBV2 to TRBJ2-1; 8 nucleotides line up with TRBD2. CDR3 length: 17 residues. Germline CDR1 SNHLY, CDR2 FYNNEI. CDR3 sequence: CASREAKLADFYNEQFF. For the CDR3, the DNA is TGTGCCAGCAGAGAAGCAAAACTAGCGGATTTCTACAATGAGCAGTTCTTC.

This clone was counted only a few times. The chain is built from TRBV21-1 and TRBJ1-6; the listed D gene, TRBD1, was not tested against the DNA. TRBV21-1 is classified as a pseudogene. The CDR3 extends over 14 amino acids. The CDR3 spells CASWWDRVNSPLHF. The CDR3 DNA is TGTGCCAGCTGGTGGGACAGGGTAAATTCACCCCTCCACTTT.

The genes are TRBV27 and TRBJ2-5; maybe TRBD1 (6 bases). The germline V gene encodes CDR1 MNHEY and CDR2 SMNVEV (reference sequence). The CDR3 extends over 12 amino acids. Trimming took 6 bases from V and 1 from J, leaving 6 bases between them. This chain's CDR3 is CASRDSQETQYF. The CDR3 DNA sequence: TGTGCCAGCAGGGACAGCCAAGAGACCCAGTACTTC.

This clone has just one count. The chain carries TRBV5-5 and TRBJ2-5; 7 positions agree with TRBD2. The CDR3 is made up of 13 amino acids. V dropped 1 base and J dropped 5; count of bases not matched to a gene: 2. Germline values: CDR1 SGHKS, CDR2 YYEKEE (reference sequence). CDR3 nucleotide sequence: TGTGCCAGCAGCTTGTCCGGGGGGGAGACCCAGTACTTC. It specifies CASSLSGGETQYF.

The rearrangement links TRBV28 to TRBJ1-2; D call uncertain. Germline assignment: CDR1 MDHEN and CDR2 SYDVKM. V was trimmed by 6 bases and J by 8 bases, leaving 16 bases between them. This CDR3 spans 13 amino acids. The CDR3 region has the DNA TGTGCCAGCAGCCGTGGGCCCTTGGAAGGCTACACCTTC. Translating it yields CASSRGPLEGYTF.

The rearrangement uses TRBV15 and TRBJ2-1, with TRBD2 identical over 11 bases. Germline V lookup: CDR1 LNHNV, CDR2 YYDKDF (reference sequence). J lost 8 bases, V lost 8 bases, and 2 bases had no gene match. This CDR3 spans 12 amino acids. CDR3 DNA: TGTGCCACCTTAGCGGGAGGGGATGAGCAGTTCTTC. It specifies CATLAGGDEQFF.

This rearrangement joins TRBV4-2 to TRBJ2-7, with D maybe TRBD2 (6 bases). Trimming removed 5 bases at V and 6 bases at J, with 14 bases between. The CDR3 runs 13 residues. Germline loops: CDR1 LGHNA, CDR2 YNFKEQ. CDR3 sequence (DNA): TGTGCCAGCAGCATGGAGGGCCGTCTCGAGCAGTACTTC. Translation gives CASSMEGRLEQYF.

The CDR3 protein is CASRSGMNTEAFF. Here the CDR3 DNA reads TGCGCCAGCAGATCAGGCATGAACACTGAAGCTTTCTTT. The chain has TRBV10-2 and TRBJ1-1; D is uncertain. In germline, CDR1 is WSHSY, CDR2 SAAADI. Between the trimmed V and J ends, which lost 6 bases and 0 bases, there was a span of 8 bases. There are 13 residues in the CDR3.

The chain employs TRBV27 and TRBJ1-1, with D unresolved. CDR3 length: 14 residues. V shed 5 bases and J shed 7 bases, with 17 bases lying between them. Germline CDR1 MNHEY, CDR2 SMNVEV (reference sequence). CDR3 DNA: TGTGCCAGCAGTACAAACCGGGCGGGGTATGAAGCTTTCTTT. Translated: CASSTNRAGYEAFF.

DNA of the CDR3: TGCGCCAGCAGCCAAGATTCAGGGGGTATACCTATGGAAAAACTGTTTTTT. Amino acid sequence: CASSQDSGGIPMEKLFF. The V and J genes are TRBV4-3 and TRBJ1-4; TRBD1 matches 7 bases. The V and J ends lost 0 bases and 8 bases, in that order; junction bases with no gene match: 12. Germline assignment: CDR1 LGHNA and CDR2 YSLEER. The length of the CDR3 is 17 residues.

This rearrangement joins TRBV7-9 to TRBJ2-7; D remains unclear. Trimming took 1 base from V and 0 from J, leaving 7 bases between them. The CDR3 is 14 residues long. Germline CDR1 SEHNR, CDR2 FQNEAQ (reference sequence). The CDR3: CASSLEAVSYEQYF. CDR3 bases: TGTGCCAGCAGCTTAGAGGCGGTCTCCTACGAGCAGTACTTC.

The gene calls are TRBV4-3 and TRBJ2-1, with D tentatively TRBD2 (5 bases). The germline V and J ends were trimmed by 4 bases and 6 bases, with 19 bases remaining between them. Germline CDR1 and CDR2: LGHNA and YSLEER. The length of the CDR3 is 16 residues. CDR3: CASSPPSFGDTNEQFF. CDR3 coding DNA: TGCGCCAGCAGCCCGCCTTCTTTCGGGGATACCAATGAGCAGTTCTTC.

The genes are TRBV19 and TRBJ2-7; 7 nucleotides align to TRBD1. Germline assignment: CDR1 LNHDA and CDR2 SQIVND (reference sequence). The CDR3 is made up of 14 amino acids. V trimming: 5 bases; J trimming: 1 base; junction bases outside the gene matches: 5. In DNA, the CDR3 is TGTGCCAGTAGTCGCGAGACAGGGTCCTACGAGCAGTACTTC. It is translated as CASSRETGSYEQYF. Full variable domain (remainder filled in from reference TRBV19 and TRBJ2-7): DGGITQSPKYLFRKEGQNVTLSCEQNLNHDAMYWYRQDPGQGLRLIYYSQIVNDFQKGDIAEGYSVSREKKESFPLTVTSAQKNPTAFYLCASSRETGSYEQYFGPGTRLTVT.

The rearrangement links TRBV6-2 or TRBV6-3 to TRBJ2-1; no reliable D call. Germline CDR1 is MNHEY and CDR2 is SVGEGT. There are 14 residues in the CDR3. The V end was cut by 8 bases, the J end by 0 bases, with 11 bases between. This CDR3 is CASGHPSSYNEQFF. The CDR3 DNA reads TGTGCCAGCGGCCACCCGAGCTCCTACAATGAGCAGTTCTTC.

The chain links TRBV21-1 to TRBJ2-3; the table's D call of TRBD1 was not tested on the DNA. TRBV21-1 is a listed pseudogene. This CDR3 spans 17 amino acids. CDR3 sequence (DNA): TGTGCCAGCAGCAAAGCGCTCCCCCAACAAAGCACAGATACGCAGTATTTT. Its protein is CASSKALPQQSTDTQYF.

This clone was observed a handful of times. The V call is TRBV6-6, the J call TRBJ2-3, with D possibly TRBD1 on 5 matching bases. Trimming took off 2 bases at V and 4 bases at J, with 16 bases between the two ends. Per the germline V gene, CDR1 is MNHNY and CDR2 is SVGAGI (reference sequence). The CDR3 is 16 amino acids. CDR3 DNA sequence: TGTGCCAGCAGTTACATAACAGGATGGGCGGCAGATACGCAGTATTTT. Translating gives CASSYITGWAADTQYF.

This chain joins TRBV6-2 or TRBV6-3 and TRBJ1-1; D is undetermined. Germline V CDR1 and CDR2: MNHEY, SVGEGT. V lost 3 bases and J 0 bases, leaving 23 bases between the germline ends. The CDR3 is made up of 19 amino acids. CDR3 sequence: CASSYSPLSFSGLNTEAFF. The CDR3 DNA reads as TGTGCCAGCAGTTATTCCCCTCTGAGTTTCTCAGGTCTGAACACTGAAGCTTTCTTT.

V and J are TRBV12-3 or TRBV12-4 and TRBJ2-5, with D uncertain. The CDR3 is made up of 13 amino acids. Deletions cut 1 base from V and 1 base from J, with 4 bases between. The chain's CDR3 is CASSLDSQETQYF. CDR3 DNA: TGTGCCAGCAGTTTAGACAGCCAAGAGACCCAGTACTTC.

Here the CDR3 reads CASSRTSGSTDTQYF. CDR3 nucleotide sequence: TGTGCCAGCAGCCGGACTAGCGGGTCCACAGATACGCAGTATTTT. The chain has TRBV13 and TRBJ2-3; TRBD2 aligns across 11 bases. CDR1 and CDR2 (germline): PRHDT, FYEKMQ (reference sequence). With V trimmed by 5 bases and J by 2 bases, 3 bases remained unmatched. This CDR3 is built from 15 residues.

The chain links TRBV7-6 to TRBJ2-7, with 13 bases that match TRBD2. The V segment lost 5 bases and the J segment 0 bases; nucleotides outside the gene matches: 19. Germline values: CDR1 SGHVS, CDR2 FNYEAQ. This CDR3 comprises 21 residues. The CDR3 loop is CASSITQPGLAGLRSSYEQYF. Written as DNA, the CDR3 is TGTGCCAGCAGCATTACTCAACCGGGACTAGCGGGATTGCGGAGCTCCTACGAGCAGTACTTC.

The chain joins TRBV3-1 (or the pseudogene TRBV3-2) to TRBJ2-2, with a weak D call TRBD2 (5 bases). V was pared by 4 bases and J by 4 bases, with 10 bases between. The length of the CDR3 is 14 residues. CDR1 is LGHDT, CDR2 YNNKEL, per germline (reference sequence). The CDR3 here is CASSLLVSTGELFF. In nucleotides, the CDR3 is TGTGCCAGCAGCCTACTAGTGAGCACCGGGGAGCTGTTTTTT.

The V gene is TRBV28, the J gene TRBJ2-7; D may be TRBD1 (5 bases). Germline-derived CDR1 and CDR2 are MDHEN and SYDVKM. CDR3 length equals 11 residues. V lost 10 bases and J 5 bases, leaving 12 bases between the germline ends. CDR3 sequence: CAISGPHEQYF. For the CDR3, the DNA is TGTGCCATCTCAGGGCCTCACGAGCAGTACTTC.

V gene TRBV30 combines with J gene TRBJ1-2; TRBD1 matches at 7 bases. Germline loops: CDR1 GTSNPN, CDR2 SVGIG (reference sequence). CDR3 length: 13 amino acids. Trimming at V came to 0 bases and at J to 8 bases, leaving 6 bases not matched to a gene. The CDR3 region has the DNA TGTGCCTGGAGTGTATGGGGACAGATGGGCTACACCTTC. Translated: CAWSVWGQMGYTF.

The chain has TRBV28 and TRBJ2-3; TRBD2 aligns across 15 bases. Per the germline V gene, CDR1 is MDHEN and CDR2 is SYDVKM. V trimming: 5 bases; J trimming: 0 bases; junction bases outside the gene matches: 6. The CDR3 spans 18 residues. The CDR3 DNA reads TGTGCCAGCAGTCCCGGGACTAGCGGGAGGATAAGCACAGATACGCAGTATTTT. Amino acids: CASSPGTSGRISTDTQYF.